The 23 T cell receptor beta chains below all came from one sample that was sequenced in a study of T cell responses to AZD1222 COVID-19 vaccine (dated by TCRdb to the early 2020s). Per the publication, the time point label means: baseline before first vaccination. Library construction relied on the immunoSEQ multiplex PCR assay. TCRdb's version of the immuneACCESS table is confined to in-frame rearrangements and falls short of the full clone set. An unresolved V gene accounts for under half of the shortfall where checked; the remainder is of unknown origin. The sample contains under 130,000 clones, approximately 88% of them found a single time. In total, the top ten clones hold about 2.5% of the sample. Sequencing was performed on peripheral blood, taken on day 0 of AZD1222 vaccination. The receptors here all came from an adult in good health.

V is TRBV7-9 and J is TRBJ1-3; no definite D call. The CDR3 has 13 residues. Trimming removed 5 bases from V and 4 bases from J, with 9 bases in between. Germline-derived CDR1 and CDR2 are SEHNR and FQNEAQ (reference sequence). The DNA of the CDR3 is TGTGCCAGCAGCGCACCAAGAGGAAACACCATATATTTT. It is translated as CASSAPRGNTIYF.

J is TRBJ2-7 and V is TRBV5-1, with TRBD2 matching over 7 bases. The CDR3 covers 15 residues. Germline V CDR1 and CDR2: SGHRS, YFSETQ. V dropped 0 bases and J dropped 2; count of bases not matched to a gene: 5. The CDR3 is CASSLEGLRTYEQYF. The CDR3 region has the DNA TGCGCCAGCAGCTTGGAGGGACTAAGGACCTACGAGCAGTACTTC.

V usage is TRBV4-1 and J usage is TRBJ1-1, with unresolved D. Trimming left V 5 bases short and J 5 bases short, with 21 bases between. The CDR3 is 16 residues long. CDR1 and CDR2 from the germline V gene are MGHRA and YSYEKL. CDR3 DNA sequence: TGCGCCAGCAGCGCCTATATCGCCGAGGTCCGGACTGAAGCTTTCTTT. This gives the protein CASSAYIAEVRTEAFF.

The CDR3 is CASSHDTGELFF. CDR3 sequence (DNA): TGTGCCAGCAGTCACGACACCGGGGAGCTGTTTTTT. The chain recombines TRBV5-5 with TRBJ2-2; D uncertain. CDR1 is SGHKS, CDR2 YYEKEE, per germline (reference sequence). The CDR3 contains 12 residues. V was trimmed by 5 bases and J by 3 bases, leaving 5 bases between them.

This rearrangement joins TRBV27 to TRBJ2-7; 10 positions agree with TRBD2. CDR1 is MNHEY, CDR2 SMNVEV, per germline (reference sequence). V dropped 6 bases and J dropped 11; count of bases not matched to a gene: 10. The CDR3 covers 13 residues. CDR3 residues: CASRRTEAGGEYF. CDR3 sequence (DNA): TGTGCCAGCAGGCGAACTGAAGCGGGAGGGGAGTACTTC.

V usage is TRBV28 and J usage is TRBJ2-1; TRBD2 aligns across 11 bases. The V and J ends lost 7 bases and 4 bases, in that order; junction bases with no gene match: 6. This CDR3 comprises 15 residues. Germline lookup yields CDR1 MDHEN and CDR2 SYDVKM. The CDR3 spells CASTETSGAYNEQFF. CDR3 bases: TGTGCCAGCACCGAGACTAGCGGGGCGTACAATGAGCAGTTCTTC.

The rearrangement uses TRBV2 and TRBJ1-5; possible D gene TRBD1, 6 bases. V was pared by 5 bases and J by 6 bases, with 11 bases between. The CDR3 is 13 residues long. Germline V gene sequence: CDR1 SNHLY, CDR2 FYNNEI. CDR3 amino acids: CASSQGGGQPQHF. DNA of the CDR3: TGTGCCAGCAGTCAAGGGGGTGGTCAGCCCCAGCATTTT.

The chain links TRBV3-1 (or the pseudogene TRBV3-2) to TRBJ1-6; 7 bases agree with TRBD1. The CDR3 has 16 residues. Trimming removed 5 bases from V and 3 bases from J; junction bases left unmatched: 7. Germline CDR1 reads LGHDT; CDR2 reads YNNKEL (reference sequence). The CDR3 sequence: CASSKGGRIYNSPLHF. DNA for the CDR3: TGTGCCAGCAGCAAAGGGGGCCGCATCTATAATTCACCCCTCCACTTT.

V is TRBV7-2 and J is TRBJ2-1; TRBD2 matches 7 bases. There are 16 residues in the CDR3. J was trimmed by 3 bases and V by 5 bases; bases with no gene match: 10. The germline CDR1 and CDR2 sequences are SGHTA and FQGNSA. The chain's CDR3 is CASSHSGRTLYNEQFF. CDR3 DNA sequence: TGTGCCAGCAGCCATAGCGGGCGGACCCTCTACAATGAGCAGTTCTTC.

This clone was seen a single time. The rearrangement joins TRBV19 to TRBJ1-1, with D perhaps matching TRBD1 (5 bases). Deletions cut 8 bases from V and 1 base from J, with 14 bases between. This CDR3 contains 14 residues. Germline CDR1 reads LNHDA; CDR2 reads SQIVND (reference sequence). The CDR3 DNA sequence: TGTGCCAGTCAGATAACGGGGGGGAACACTGAAGCTTTCTTT. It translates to CASQITGGNTEAFF.

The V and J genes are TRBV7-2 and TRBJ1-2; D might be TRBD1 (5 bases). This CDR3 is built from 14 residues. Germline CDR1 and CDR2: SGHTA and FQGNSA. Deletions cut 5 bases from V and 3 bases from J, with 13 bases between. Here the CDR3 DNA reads TGTGCCAGCAGCGACAGCCAGGGAGACTATGGCTACACCTTC. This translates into CASSDSQGDYGYTF. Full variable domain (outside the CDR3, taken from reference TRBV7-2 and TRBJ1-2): GAGVSQSPSNKVTEKGKDVELRCDPISGHTALYWYRQSLGQGLEFLIYFQGNSAPDKSGLPSDRFSAERTGGSVSTLTIQRTQQEDSAVYLCASSDSQGDYGYTFGSGTRLTVV.

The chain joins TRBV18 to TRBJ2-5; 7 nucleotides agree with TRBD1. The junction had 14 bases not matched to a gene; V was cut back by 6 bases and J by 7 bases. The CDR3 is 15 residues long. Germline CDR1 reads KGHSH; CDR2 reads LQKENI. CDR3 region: CASSQYRDSLGTQYF. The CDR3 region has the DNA TGTGCCAGCTCCCAATACCGGGACAGTCTGGGGACCCAGTACTTC. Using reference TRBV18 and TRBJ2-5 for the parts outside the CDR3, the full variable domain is NAGVMQNPRHLVRRRGQEARLRCSPMKGHSHVYWYRQLPEEGLKFMVYLQKENIIDESGMPKERFSAEFPKEGPSILRIQQVVRGDSAAYFCASSQYRDSLGTQYFGPGTRLLVL.

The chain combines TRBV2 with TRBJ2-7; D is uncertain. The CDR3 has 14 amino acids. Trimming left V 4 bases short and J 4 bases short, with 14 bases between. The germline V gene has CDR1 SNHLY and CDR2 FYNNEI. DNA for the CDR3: TGTGCCAGCAGTGCTTGGTCAGGCCCATACGAGCAGTACTTC. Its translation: CASSAWSGPYEQYF.

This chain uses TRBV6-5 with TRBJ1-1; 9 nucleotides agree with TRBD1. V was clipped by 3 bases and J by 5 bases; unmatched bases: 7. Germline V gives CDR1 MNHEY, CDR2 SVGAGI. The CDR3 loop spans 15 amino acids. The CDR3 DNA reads TGTGCCAGCAGTTATGAACAGGGGGCGAAGACTGAAGCTTTCTTT. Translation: CASSYEQGAKTEAFF.

This CDR3 reads CASKGADTQYF. In DNA form, the CDR3 reads TGTGCCAGCAAGGGGGCAGATACGCAGTATTTT. This chain links TRBV11-2 with TRBJ2-3; a weak D match, TRBD1 (6 bases). The CDR3 contains 11 residues. CDR1 SGHAT and CDR2 FQNNGV come from the germline V gene. V lost 7 bases and J 4 bases, leaving 6 bases between the germline ends.

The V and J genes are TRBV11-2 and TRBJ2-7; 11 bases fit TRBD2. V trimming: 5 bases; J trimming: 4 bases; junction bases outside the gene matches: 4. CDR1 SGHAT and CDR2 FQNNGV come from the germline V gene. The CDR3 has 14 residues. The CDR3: CASSPGTSGYEQYF. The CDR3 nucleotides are TGTGCCAGCAGCCCCGGGACTAGCGGTTACGAGCAGTACTTC.

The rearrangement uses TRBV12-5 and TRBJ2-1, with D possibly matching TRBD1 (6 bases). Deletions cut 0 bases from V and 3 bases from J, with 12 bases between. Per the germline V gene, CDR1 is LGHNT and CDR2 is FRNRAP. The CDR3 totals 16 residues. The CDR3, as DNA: TGTGCTAGTGGTTTGGTATTACAGGGTTTCTACAATGAGCAGTTCTTC. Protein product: CASGLVLQGFYNEQFF. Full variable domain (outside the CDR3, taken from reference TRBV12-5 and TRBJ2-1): DARVTQTPRHKVTEMGQEVTMRCQPILGHNTVFWYRQTMMQGLELLAYFRNRAPLDDSGMPKDRFSAEMPDATLATLKIQPSEPRDSAVYFCASGLVLQGFYNEQFFGPGTRLTVL.

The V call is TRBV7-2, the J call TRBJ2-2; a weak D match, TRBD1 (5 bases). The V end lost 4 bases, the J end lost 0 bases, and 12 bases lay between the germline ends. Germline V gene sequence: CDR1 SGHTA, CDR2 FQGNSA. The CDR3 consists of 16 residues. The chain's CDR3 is CASSSPPGTNTGELFF. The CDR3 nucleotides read TGTGCCAGCAGCTCCCCCCCAGGGACGAACACCGGGGAGCTGTTTTTT.

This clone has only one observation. CDR3 DNA sequence: TGTGCCAGCTCACCTTCACATATTACGGGACTGAGCTATGGCTACACCTTC. Translated, it gives CASSPSHITGLSYGYTF. The rearrangement joins TRBV18 to TRBJ1-2, with D possibly being TRBD1 (5 bases). Trimming left V 3 bases short and J 4 bases short, with 21 bases between. Per germline, CDR1 KGHSH and CDR2 LQKENI. The CDR3 is 17 amino acids. Combining the CDR3 with reference TRBV18 and TRBJ1-2 gives the whole variable domain NAGVMQNPRHLVRRRGQEARLRCSPMKGHSHVYWYRQLPEEGLKFMVYLQKENIIDESGMPKERFSAEFPKEGPSILRIQQVVRGDSAAYFCASSPSHITGLSYGYTFGSGTRLTVV.

CDR3 in DNA: TGTGCCAGCAGTTTAGGAGGGACAGGGTCCTACAATGAGCAGTTCTTC. Encoded protein: CASSLGGTGSYNEQFF. The chain carries TRBV28 and TRBJ2-1, with 9 bases aligning to TRBD1. Germline V lookup: CDR1 MDHEN, CDR2 SYDVKM. V gave up 2 bases and J gave up 1 base; unmatched junction bases: 3. This CDR3 contains 16 residues.

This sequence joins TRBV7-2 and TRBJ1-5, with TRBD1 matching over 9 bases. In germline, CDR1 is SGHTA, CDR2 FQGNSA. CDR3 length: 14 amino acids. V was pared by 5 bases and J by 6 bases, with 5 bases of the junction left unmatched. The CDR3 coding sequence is TGTGCCAGCAGCCTTGGACAGGGGTTTCAGCCCCAGCATTTT. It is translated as CASSLGQGFQPQHF. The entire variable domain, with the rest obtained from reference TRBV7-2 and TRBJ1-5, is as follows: GAGVSQSPSNKVTEKGKDVELRCDPISGHTALYWYRQSLGQGLEFLIYFQGNSAPDKSGLPSDRFSAERTGGSVSTLTIQRTQQEDSAVYLCASSLGQGFQPQHFGDGTRLSIL.

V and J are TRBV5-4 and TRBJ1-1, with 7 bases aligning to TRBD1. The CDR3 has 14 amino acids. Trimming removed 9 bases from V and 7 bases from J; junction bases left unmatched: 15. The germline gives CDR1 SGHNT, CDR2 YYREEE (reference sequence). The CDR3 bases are TGTGCCACCGAGCGACAGGGTCTAAAGGGTGAAGCTTTCTTT. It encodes CATERQGLKGEAFF.

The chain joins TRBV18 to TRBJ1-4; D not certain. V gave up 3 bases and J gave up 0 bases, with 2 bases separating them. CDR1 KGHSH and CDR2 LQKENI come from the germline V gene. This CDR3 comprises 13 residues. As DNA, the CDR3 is TGTGCCAGCTCACCTACAACTAATGAAAAACTGTTTTTT. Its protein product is CASSPTTNEKLFF.